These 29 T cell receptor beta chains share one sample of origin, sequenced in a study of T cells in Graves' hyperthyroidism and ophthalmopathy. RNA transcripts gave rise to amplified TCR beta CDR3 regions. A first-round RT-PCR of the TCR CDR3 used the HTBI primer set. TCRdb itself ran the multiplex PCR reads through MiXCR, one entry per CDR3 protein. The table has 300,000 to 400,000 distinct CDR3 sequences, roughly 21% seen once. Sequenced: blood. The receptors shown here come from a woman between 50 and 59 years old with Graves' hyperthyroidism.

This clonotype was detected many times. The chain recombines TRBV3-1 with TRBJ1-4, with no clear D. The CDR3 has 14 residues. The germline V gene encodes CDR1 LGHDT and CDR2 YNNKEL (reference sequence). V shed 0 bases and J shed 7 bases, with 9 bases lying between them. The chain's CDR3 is CASSQDFVSEKLFF. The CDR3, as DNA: TGTGCCAGCAGCCAAGATTTCGTATCTGAAAAACTGTTTTTT.

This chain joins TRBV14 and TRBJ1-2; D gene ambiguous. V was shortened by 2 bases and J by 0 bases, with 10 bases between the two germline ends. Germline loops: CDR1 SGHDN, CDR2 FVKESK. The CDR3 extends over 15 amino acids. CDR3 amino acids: CASSQFRGSNYGYTF. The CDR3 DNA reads TGTGCCAGCAGCCAATTCAGAGGTTCTAACTATGGCTACACCTTC.

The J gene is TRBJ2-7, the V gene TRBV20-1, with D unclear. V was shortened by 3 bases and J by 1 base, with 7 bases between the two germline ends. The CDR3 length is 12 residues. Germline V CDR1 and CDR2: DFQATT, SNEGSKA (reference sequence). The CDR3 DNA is TGCAGTGCTAGGCTAGGATCCTACGAGCAGTACTTC. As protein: CSARLGSYEQYF.

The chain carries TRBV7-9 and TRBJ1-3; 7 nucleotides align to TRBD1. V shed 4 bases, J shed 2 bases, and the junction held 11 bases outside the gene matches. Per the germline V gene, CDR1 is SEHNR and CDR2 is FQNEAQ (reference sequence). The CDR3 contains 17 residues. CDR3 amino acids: CASSSVAYRGTGNTIYF. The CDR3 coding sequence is TGTGCCAGCAGCTCCGTAGCCTACAGGGGAACTGGAAACACCATATATTTT.

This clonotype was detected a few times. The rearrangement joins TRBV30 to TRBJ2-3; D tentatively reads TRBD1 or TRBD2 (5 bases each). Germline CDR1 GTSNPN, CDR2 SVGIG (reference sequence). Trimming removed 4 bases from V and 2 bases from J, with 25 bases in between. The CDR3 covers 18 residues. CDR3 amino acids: CAWTSLRGRQRVTDTQYF. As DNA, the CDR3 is TGTGCCTGGACATCTCTAAGGGGTCGTCAGAGGGTCACAGATACGCAGTATTTT.

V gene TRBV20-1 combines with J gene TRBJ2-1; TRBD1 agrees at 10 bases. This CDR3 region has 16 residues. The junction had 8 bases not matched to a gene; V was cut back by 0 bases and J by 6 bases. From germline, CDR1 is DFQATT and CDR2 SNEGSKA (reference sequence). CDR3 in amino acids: CSARDRGTGDFNEQFF. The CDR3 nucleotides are TGCAGTGCTAGAGATCGGGGGACAGGGGATTTCAATGAGCAGTTCTTC.

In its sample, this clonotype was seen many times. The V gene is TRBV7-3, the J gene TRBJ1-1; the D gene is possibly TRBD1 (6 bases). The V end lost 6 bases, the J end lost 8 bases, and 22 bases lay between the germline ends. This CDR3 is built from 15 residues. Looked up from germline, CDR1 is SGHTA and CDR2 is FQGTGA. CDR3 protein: CASSPTETGNSEAFF. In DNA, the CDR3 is TGTGCCAGCAGTCCAACAGAGACAGGAAATAGCGAAGCTTTCTTT.

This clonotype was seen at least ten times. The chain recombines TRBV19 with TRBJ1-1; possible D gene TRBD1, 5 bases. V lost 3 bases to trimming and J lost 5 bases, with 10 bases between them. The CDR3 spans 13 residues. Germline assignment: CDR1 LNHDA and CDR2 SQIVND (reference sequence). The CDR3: CASSIGRETEAFF. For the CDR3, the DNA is TGTGCCAGTAGTATTGGCAGGGAGACTGAAGCTTTCTTT. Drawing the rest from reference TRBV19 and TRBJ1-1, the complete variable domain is DGGITQSPKYLFRKEGQNVTLSCEQNLNHDAMYWYRQDPGQGLRLIYYSQIVNDFQKGDIAEGYSVSREKKESFPLTVTSAQKNPTAFYLCASSIGRETEAFFGQGTRLTVV.

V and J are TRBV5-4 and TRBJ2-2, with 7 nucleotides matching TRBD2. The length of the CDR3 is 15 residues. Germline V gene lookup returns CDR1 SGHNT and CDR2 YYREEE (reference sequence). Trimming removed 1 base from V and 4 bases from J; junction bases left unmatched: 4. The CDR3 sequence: CASSLRGVSTGELFF. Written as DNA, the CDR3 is TGTGCCAGCAGCTTGCGGGGGGTGAGCACCGGGGAGCTGTTTTTT.

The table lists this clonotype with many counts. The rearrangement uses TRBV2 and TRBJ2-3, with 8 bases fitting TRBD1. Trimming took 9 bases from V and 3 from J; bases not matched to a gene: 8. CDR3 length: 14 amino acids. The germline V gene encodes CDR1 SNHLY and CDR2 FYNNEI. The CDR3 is CASRTGTETDTQYF. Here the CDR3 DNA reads TGTGCCAGTCGGACAGGGACCGAAACAGATACGCAGTATTTT. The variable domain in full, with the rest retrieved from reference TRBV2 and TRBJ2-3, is EPEVTQTPSHQVTQMGQEVILRCVPISNHLYFYWYRQILGQKVEFLVSFYNNEISEKSEIFDDQFSVERPDGSNFTLKIRSTKLEDSAMYFCASRTGTETDTQYFGPGTRLTVL.

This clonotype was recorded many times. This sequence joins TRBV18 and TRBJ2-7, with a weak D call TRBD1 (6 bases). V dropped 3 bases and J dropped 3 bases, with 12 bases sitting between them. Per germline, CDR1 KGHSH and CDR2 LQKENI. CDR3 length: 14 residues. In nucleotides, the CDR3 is TGTGCCAGCTCACCTTGGGGACAAGGCTACGAGCAGTACTTC. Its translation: CASSPWGQGYEQYF.

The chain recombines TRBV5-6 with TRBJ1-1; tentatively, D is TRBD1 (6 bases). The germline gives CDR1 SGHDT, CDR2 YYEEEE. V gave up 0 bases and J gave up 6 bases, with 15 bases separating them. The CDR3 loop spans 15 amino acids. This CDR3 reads CASSLEGGRFPEAFF. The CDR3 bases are TGTGCCAGCAGCTTGGAGGGGGGACGGTTCCCTGAAGCTTTCTTT.

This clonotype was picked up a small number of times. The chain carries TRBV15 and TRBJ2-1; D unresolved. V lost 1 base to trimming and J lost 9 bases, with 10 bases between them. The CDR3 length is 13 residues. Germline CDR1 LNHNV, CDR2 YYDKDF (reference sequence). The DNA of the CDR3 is TGTGCCACCAGCAGAGCGATTGAGCTTGAGCAGTTCTTC. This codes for CATSRAIELEQFF.

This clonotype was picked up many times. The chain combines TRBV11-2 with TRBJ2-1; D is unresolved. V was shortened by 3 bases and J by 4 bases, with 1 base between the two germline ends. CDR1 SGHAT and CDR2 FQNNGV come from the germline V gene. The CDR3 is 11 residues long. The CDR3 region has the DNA TGTGCCAGCAGCTTTTACAATGAGCAGTTCTTC. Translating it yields CASSFYNEQFF.

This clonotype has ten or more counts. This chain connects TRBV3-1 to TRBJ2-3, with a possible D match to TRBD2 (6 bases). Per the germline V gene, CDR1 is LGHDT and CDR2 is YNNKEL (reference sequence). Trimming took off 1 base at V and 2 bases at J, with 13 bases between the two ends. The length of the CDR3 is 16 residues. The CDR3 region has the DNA TGTGCCAGCAGCCAAGTAGACGGCGGGGTCACAGATACGCAGTATTTT. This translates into CASSQVDGGVTDTQYF.

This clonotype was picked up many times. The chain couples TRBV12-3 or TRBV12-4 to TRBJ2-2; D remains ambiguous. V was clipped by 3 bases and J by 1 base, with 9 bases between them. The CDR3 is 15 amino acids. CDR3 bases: TGTGCCAGCAGTTTTTGGGCAGGGAACACCGGGGAGCTGTTTTTT. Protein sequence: CASSFWAGNTGELFF.

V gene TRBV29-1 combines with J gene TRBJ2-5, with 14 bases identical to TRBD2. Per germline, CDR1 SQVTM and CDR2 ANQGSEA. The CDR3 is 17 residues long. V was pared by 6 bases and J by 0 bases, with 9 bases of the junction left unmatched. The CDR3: CSVDGLAGGLYQETQYF. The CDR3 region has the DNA TGCAGCGTCGACGGACTAGCGGGAGGCCTGTACCAAGAGACCCAGTACTTC. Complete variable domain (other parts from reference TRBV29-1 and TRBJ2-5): SAVISQKPSRDICQRGTSLTIQCQVDSQVTMMFWYRQQPGQSLTLIATANQGSEATYESGFVIDKFPISRPNLTFSTLTVSNMSPEDSSIYLCSVDGLAGGLYQETQYFGPGTRLLVL.

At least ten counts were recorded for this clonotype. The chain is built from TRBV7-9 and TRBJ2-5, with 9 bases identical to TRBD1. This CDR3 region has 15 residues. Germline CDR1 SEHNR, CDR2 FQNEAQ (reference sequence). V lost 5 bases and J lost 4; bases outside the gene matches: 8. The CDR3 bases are TGTGCCAGCAGCGCAGGGACAGGGAAGTCAGAGACCCAGTACTTC. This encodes CASSAGTGKSETQYF.

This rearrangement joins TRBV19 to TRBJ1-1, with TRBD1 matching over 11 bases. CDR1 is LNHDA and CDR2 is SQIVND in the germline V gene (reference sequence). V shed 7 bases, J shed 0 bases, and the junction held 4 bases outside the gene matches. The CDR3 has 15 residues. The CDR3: CASKRDRGMNTEAFF. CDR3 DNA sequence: TGTGCCAGTAAAAGGGACAGGGGGATGAACACTGAAGCTTTCTTT.

CDR3 residues: CASSESGFLNTEAFF. The CDR3 DNA reads TGTGCCAGCAGTGAATCAGGGTTCCTGAACACTGAAGCTTTCTTT. This rearrangement joins TRBV6-1 to TRBJ1-1, with D possibly matching TRBD1 (5 bases). This CDR3 is 15 amino acids long. The V end lost 2 bases, the J end lost 0 bases, and 10 bases lay between the germline ends. Germline CDR1 and CDR2: MNHNS and SASEGT.

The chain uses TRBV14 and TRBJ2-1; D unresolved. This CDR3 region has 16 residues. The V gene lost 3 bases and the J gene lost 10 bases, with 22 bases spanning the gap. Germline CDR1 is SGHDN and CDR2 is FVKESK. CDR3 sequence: CASSHRAAYKSREQFF. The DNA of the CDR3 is TGTGCCAGCAGCCACCGGGCGGCTTACAAATCCCGAGAGCAGTTCTTC.

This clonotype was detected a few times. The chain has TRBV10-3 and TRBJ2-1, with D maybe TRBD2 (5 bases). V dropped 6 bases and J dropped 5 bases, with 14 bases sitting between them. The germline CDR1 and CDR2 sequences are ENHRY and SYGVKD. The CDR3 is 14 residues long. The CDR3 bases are TGTGCCATCAGGGGCACGGGAACACACAATGAGCAGTTCTTC. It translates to CAIRGTGTHNEQFF.

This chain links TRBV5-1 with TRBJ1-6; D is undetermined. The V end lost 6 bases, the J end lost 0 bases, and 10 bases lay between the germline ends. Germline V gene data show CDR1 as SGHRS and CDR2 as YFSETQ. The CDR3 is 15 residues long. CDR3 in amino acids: CASKTESSYNSPLHF. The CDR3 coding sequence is TGCGCCAGCAAGACGGAGAGCTCCTATAATTCACCCCTCCACTTT.

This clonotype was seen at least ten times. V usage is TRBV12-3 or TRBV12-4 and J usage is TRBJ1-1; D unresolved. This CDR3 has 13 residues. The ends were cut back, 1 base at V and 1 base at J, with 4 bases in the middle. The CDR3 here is CASSLDPNTEAFF. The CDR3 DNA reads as TGTGCCAGCAGTTTAGACCCGAACACTGAAGCTTTCTTT.

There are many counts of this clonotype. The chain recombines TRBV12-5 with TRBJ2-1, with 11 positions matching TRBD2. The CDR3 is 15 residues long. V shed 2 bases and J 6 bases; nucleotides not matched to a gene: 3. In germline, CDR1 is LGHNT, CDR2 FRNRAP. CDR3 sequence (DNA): TGTGCTAGTGGTTTGCTAGCGGGAGGAGGCAATGAGCAGTTCTTC. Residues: CASGLLAGGGNEQFF.

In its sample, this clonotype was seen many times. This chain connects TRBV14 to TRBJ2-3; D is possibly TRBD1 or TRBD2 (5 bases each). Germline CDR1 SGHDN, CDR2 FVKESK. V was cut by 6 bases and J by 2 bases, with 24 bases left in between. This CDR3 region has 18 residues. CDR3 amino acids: CASSPGLEGRRATDTQYF. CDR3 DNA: TGTGCCAGCAGTCCTGGTCTAGAGGGACGTAGGGCCACAGATACGCAGTATTTT.

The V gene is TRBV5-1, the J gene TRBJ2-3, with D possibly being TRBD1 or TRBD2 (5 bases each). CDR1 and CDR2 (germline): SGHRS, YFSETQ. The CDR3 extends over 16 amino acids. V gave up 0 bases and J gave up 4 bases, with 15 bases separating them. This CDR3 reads CASSLEGATRADTQYF. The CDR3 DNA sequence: TGCGCCAGCAGCTTGGAAGGGGCCACTAGGGCAGATACGCAGTATTTT.

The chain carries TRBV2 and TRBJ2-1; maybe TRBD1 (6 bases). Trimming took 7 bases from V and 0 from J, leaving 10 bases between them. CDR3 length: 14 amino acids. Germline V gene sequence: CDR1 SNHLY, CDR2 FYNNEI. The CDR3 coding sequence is TGTGCCAGCATACAGGGCAGCTCCTACAATGAGCAGTTCTTC. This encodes CASIQGSSYNEQFF.

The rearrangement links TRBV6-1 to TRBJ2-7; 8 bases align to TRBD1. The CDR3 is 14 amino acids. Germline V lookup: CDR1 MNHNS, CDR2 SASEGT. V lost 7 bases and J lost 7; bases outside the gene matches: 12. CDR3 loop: CASMAGQGGGEQYF. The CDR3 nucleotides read TGTGCCAGCATGGCAGGACAGGGAGGTGGGGAGCAGTACTTC.